This T cell receptor beta chain derives from a study of T cells in Graves' hyperthyroidism and ophthalmopathy. RNA transcripts yielded amplified TCR beta CDR3 regions. With the HTBI primer set, the TCR CDR3 went through a first round of RT-PCR. TCRdb analysed the multiplex PCR reads with MiXCR anew, one entry per CDR3 protein. Found here are under 350,000 distinct CDR3 sequences, about 20% of them singletons; the top ten hold about 49%. Thyroid ultrasound, orbital computed tomography, clinical symptoms, and serum thyroxine and TRAb underpinned diagnoses. V gave up 1 base and J gave up 1 base, with 1 base separating them. The CDR3 runs 13 residues. In germline, CDR1 is SNHLY, CDR2 FYNNEI. There are a few counts of this clonotype.

The origin of this receptor is a woman aged 45-65 years with Graves' hyperthyroidism. Specimen: blood. The chain links TRBV2 to TRBJ2-2; D not certain. The CDR3 sequence: CASSEENTGELFF. The DNA of the CDR3 is TGTGCCAGCAGTGAAGAGAACACCGGGGAGCTGTTTTTT.